A single sample is the source of the 12 T cell receptor beta chains below, sequenced in a study of control samples from healthy donors and cancer patients. The assay was immunoSEQ multiplex PCR, and TCRdb's table has in-frame clones only and misses some. Found here are about 140,000 clones, 80% to 90% of them singletons; the top ten hold approximately 8.6%. Sequencing was performed on blood. These receptors all stem from a woman under 40 in good health.

The J gene is TRBJ2-7, the V gene TRBV7-9; D tentatively fits TRBD1 or TRBD2 (5 bases each). The CDR3 sequence is 13 residues long. Trimming left V 1 base short and J 3 bases short, with 7 bases between. Germline loops: CDR1 SEHNR, CDR2 FQNEAQ (reference sequence). The CDR3 loop reads CASSLGGVYEQYF. In DNA form, the CDR3 reads TGTGCCAGCAGCTTAGGAGGGGTCTACGAGCAGTACTTC.

The chain joins TRBV6-5 to TRBJ1-2; no reliable D call. CDR3 length: 13 residues. The germline V gene has CDR1 MNHEY and CDR2 SVGAGI. V was cut by 6 bases and J by 2 bases, with 10 bases left in between. This CDR3 is CASRLDGNYGYTF. CDR3 in DNA: TGTGCCAGCAGACTCGACGGGAACTATGGCTACACCTTC.

V gene TRBV5-1 combines with J gene TRBJ2-3; unclear D gene. The CDR3 length is 16 residues. Germline assignment: CDR1 SGHRS and CDR2 YFSETQ. Trimming cost V 0 bases and J 0 bases, with 11 bases left between them. This CDR3 reads CASSLGLFVSTDTQYF. CDR3 nucleotides: TGCGCCAGCAGCTTGGGACTTTTTGTGAGCACAGATACGCAGTATTTT.

V usage is TRBV28 and J usage is TRBJ2-7, with D perhaps TRBD1 (6 bases). Germline V CDR1 and CDR2: MDHEN, SYDVKM. This CDR3 region has 14 residues. Trimming cost V 6 bases and J 4 bases, with 16 bases left between them. The CDR3: CASRTGGPEYEQYF. The CDR3 nucleotides read TGTGCCAGCAGGACAGGAGGACCCGAATACGAGCAGTACTTC.

The chain joins TRBV5-1 to TRBJ1-2; D gene ambiguous. CDR3 length: 15 residues. V shed 0 bases and J shed 3 bases, with 12 bases lying between them. Germline CDR1 SGHRS, CDR2 YFSETQ. The CDR3 region is CASSLDGVSDYGYTF. Here the CDR3 DNA reads TGCGCCAGCAGCTTGGACGGAGTAAGTGACTATGGCTACACCTTC. The complete variable domain, with remaining parts taken from reference TRBV5-1 and TRBJ1-2, reads KAGVTQTPRYLIKTRGQQVTLSCSPISGHRSVSWYQQTPGQGLQFLFEYFSETQRNKGNFPGRFSGRQFSNSRSEMNVSTLELGDSALYLCASSLDGVSDYGYTFGSGTRLTVV.

V and J are TRBV2 and TRBJ1-1, with D hard to call. The CDR3 is 15 amino acids. Trimming pared 6 bases from V and 0 bases from J, leaving 14 bases between. Germline V gene sequence: CDR1 SNHLY, CDR2 FYNNEI. The chain's CDR3 is CASRVGEVMNTEAFF. CDR3 sequence (DNA): TGTGCCAGCAGAGTTGGGGAGGTAATGAACACTGAAGCTTTCTTT.

The chain carries TRBV28 and TRBJ2-1, with D possibly matching TRBD2 (5 bases). Germline values: CDR1 MDHEN, CDR2 SYDVKM. The CDR3 runs 16 residues. V was trimmed by 3 bases and J by 0 bases, leaving 12 bases between them. The CDR3 nucleotides read TGTGCCAGCAGTTTCTGGAGGCAAAGCTCCTACAATGAGCAGTTCTTC. It is translated as CASSFWRQSSYNEQFF. The full variable domain, rest sourced from reference TRBV28 and TRBJ2-1, is DVKVTQSSRYLVKRTGEKVFLECVQDMDHENMFWYRQDPGLGLRLIYFSYDVKMKEKGDIPEGYSVSREKKERFSLILESASTNQTSMYLCASSFWRQSSYNEQFFGPGTRLTVL.

The chain combines TRBV12-5 with TRBJ1-5; D remains unclear. This CDR3 contains 12 residues. V was pared by 3 bases and J by 3 bases, with 3 bases between. CDR1 LGHNT and CDR2 FRNRAP come from the germline V gene. This CDR3 reads CASGLDNQPQHF. CDR3 DNA: TGTGCTAGTGGTTTAGACAATCAGCCCCAGCATTTT.

V is TRBV10-3 and J is TRBJ2-7, with D possibly matching TRBD1 (6 bases). V was trimmed by 2 bases and J by 2 bases, leaving 13 bases between them. CDR3 size: 15 residues. The germline V gene has CDR1 ENHRY and CDR2 SYGVKD. The CDR3: CAISETGQVTYEQYF. The CDR3, as DNA: TGTGCCATCAGTGAGACGGGACAAGTAACCTACGAGCAGTACTTC.

The V and J genes are TRBV30 and TRBJ2-1; 13 bases fit TRBD2. CDR3 size: 18 residues. Germline trimming cut 3 bases from V and 1 base from J; bases unmatched to any gene: 9. Germline V gene data show CDR1 as GTSNPN and CDR2 as SVGIG (reference sequence). The CDR3 DNA sequence: TGTGCCTGGAGCGGGACCCGGACTAGCGGGAGTTCCTACAATGAGCAGTTCTTC. It encodes CAWSGTRTSGSSYNEQFF.

This clone was found a few times. The chain couples TRBV9 to TRBJ1-4, with TRBD1 as a possible D gene (6 bases). The V end was cut by 3 bases, the J end by 6 bases, with 15 bases between. This CDR3 contains 15 residues. The germline CDR1 and CDR2 sequences are SGDLS and YYNGEE. The CDR3, as DNA: TGTGCCAGCAGCGAGGAACAGGGTGTGGATGAAAAACTGTTTTTT. Its translation: CASSEEQGVDEKLFF.

V usage is TRBV27 and J usage is TRBJ2-5; 15 bases map to TRBD2. CDR3 length: 17 amino acids. V lost 4 bases to trimming and J lost 2 bases; unmatched junction nucleotides: 5. Looked up from germline, CDR1 is MNHEY and CDR2 is SMNVEV (reference sequence). CDR3 DNA: TGTGCCAGCAGTTCCGGGACTAGCGGGAGGACTCAAGAGACCCAGTACTTC. Residues: CASSSGTSGRTQETQYF.